The clone carrying this T cell receptor beta chain was counted only a few times. The data are from a study of identical twins. Via MiXCR, TCRdb re-called the 5' RACE reads, giving one row per CDR3 protein. The sample carries 1,800,000 or so distinct CDR3 sequences, 25% to 35% recorded once. The CDR3 contains 16 residues. V gave up 4 bases and J gave up 1 base; unmatched junction bases: 5. CDR1 is DFQATT and CDR2 is SNEGSKA in the germline V gene (reference sequence). The sequencing sample was made of cord blood. This receptor was taken from a newborn girl in good health. V is TRBV20-1 and J is TRBJ2-1; the match to TRBD2 covers 12 bases. The chain's CDR3 is CSAKLAGGPSYNEQFF. CDR3 nucleotides: TGCAGTGCTAAACTAGCGGGGGGCCCTTCCTACAATGAGCAGTTCTTC.